This T cell receptor (beta chain) was sequenced in a study of T cell changes during pregnancy in multiple sclerosis. The method was immunoSEQ multiplex PCR; TCRdb's version includes in-frame clones alone and lacks a portion of them. The sample records 45,000 to 60,000 clones, 85% to 95% being singletons. The V gene end was trimmed by 3 bases and the J gene end by 0 bases; junction bases not matched to a gene: 7. Germline CDR1 reads MNHNS; CDR2 reads SASEGT. The CDR3 extends over 16 amino acids. The sequences come from CD4+ T cells from peripheral blood mononuclear cells, collected in the third trimester of pregnancy. The chain uses TRBV6-1 and TRBJ2-7; 8 bases are a match to TRBD1. This sequence was found in a female donor with multiple sclerosis, enrolled in a pregnancy study. The CDR3 protein is CASSDTGTGYSYEQYF. The CDR3 DNA follows: TGTGCCAGCAGTGACACCGGGACAGGTTACTCCTACGAGCAGTACTTC.